These 29 T cell receptor beta chains were all obtained from the same sample, sequenced in a study of shared clonotypes between healthy human individuals. TCRdb's table, derived via immunoSEQ multiplex PCR, lists solely in-frame clones and lacks some. The sample has millions of clones; over 85% are singletons. What was sequenced was naive CD4+ T cells sorted from blood. The subset here: CD45RA+ positively selected. The source of these receptors is a man aged 18 to 29 in good health.

This clone was observed a single time. The V gene is TRBV6-5, the J gene TRBJ2-7; possible D gene TRBD2, 5 bases. Deletions cut 2 bases from V and 6 bases from J, with 11 bases between. CDR1 MNHEY and CDR2 SVGAGI come from the germline V gene. This CDR3 has 13 amino acids. The CDR3 loop reads CASSYVRGGEQYF. CDR3 sequence (DNA): TGTGCCAGCAGTTACGTACGGGGTGGCGAGCAGTACTTC.

DNA for the CDR3: TGTGCCAGCAGCCAACAGGGAAGTGGCGAGCAGTACTTC. This translates into CASSQQGSGEQYF. The genes are TRBV6-6 and TRBJ2-7, with a weak D call TRBD1 (6 bases). CDR1 MNHNY and CDR2 SVGAGI come from the germline V gene (reference sequence). The CDR3 contains 13 residues. V shed 6 bases and J shed 6 bases, with 15 bases lying between them.

This clone was observed a single time. The V and J genes are TRBV7-2 and TRBJ2-1; D possibly corresponds to TRBD2 (6 bases). This CDR3 spans 12 amino acids. Germline CDR1 reads SGHTA; CDR2 reads FQGNSA. Trimming removed 1 base at V and 10 bases at J, with 8 bases between. The CDR3 DNA sequence: TGTGCCAGCAGCTTAGTTCTAGCGGAGCAGTTCTTC. Its protein is CASSLVLAEQFF.

The genes are TRBV2 and TRBJ1-1; no reliable D call. Germline-derived CDR1 and CDR2 are SNHLY and FYNNEI. V shed 6 bases and J shed 10 bases, with 15 bases lying between them. The CDR3 spans 12 residues. The CDR3 DNA is TGTGCCAGCAGGGATGGTCAGGATGCAGCTTTCTTT. Translated, it gives CASRDGQDAAFF. The entire variable domain, with the rest obtained from reference TRBV2 and TRBJ1-1, is as follows: EPEVTQTPSHQVTQMGQEVILRCVPISNHLYFYWYRQILGQKVEFLVSFYNNEISEKSEIFDDQFSVERPDGSNFTLKIRSTKLEDSAMYFCASRDGQDAAFFGQGTRLTVV.

The V gene is TRBV6-1, the J gene TRBJ1-1, with 7 bases fitting TRBD1. The CDR3 is made up of 14 amino acids. The germline CDR1 and CDR2 sequences are MNHNS and SASEGT. V dropped 5 bases and J dropped 6; count of bases not matched to a gene: 9. CDR3 DNA sequence: TGTGCCAGCAGTCGACAGGGCGGGGTTCCTGAAGCTTTCTTT. Residues: CASSRQGGVPEAFF.

This clone was recorded only once. V gene TRBV9 combines with J gene TRBJ2-5; D is ambiguous. Germline CDR1 and CDR2: SGDLS and YYNGEE. The length of the CDR3 is 14 residues. V was clipped by 3 bases and J by 3 bases, with 12 bases between them. This CDR3 reads CASSALSGEETQYF. CDR3 nucleotides: TGTGCCAGCAGCGCCCTTTCTGGAGAAGAGACCCAGTACTTC. Complete variable domain (other parts from reference TRBV9 and TRBJ2-5): DSGVTQTPKHLITATGQRVTLRCSPRSGDLSVYWYQQSLDQGLQFLIQYYNGEERAKGNILERFSAQQFPDLHSELNLSSLELGDSALYFCASSALSGEETQYFGPGTRLLVL.

The chain joins TRBV6-5 to TRBJ2-1; TRBD1 matches at 9 bases. The CDR3 contains 15 residues. V lost 6 bases, J lost 3 bases, and 6 bases stayed unmatched. CDR1 MNHEY and CDR2 SVGAGI come from the germline V gene. The CDR3 DNA is TGTGCCAGCAGCGCCGGGACAGGGTACTACAATGAGCAGTTCTTC. Translated: CASSAGTGYYNEQFF.

The table lists this clone with a count of one. The rearrangement links TRBV5-1 to TRBJ1-6, with D perhaps matching TRBD1 (5 bases). Germline V gives CDR1 SGHRS, CDR2 YFSETQ. Trimming left V 4 bases short and J 0 bases short, with 14 bases between. The CDR3 runs 17 residues. This chain's CDR3 is CASSTGDLSSYNSPLHF. The CDR3 DNA sequence: TGCGCCAGCAGCACGGGGGACTTAAGCTCCTATAATTCACCCCTCCACTTT.

The V gene is TRBV19, the J gene TRBJ2-7; 8 bases align to TRBD1. There are 16 residues in the CDR3. Germline CDR1 is LNHDA and CDR2 is SQIVND (reference sequence). Trimming took 5 bases from V and 2 from J; bases not matched to a gene: 11. The CDR3 region has the DNA TGTGCCAGTAGTTCCCTCGACAGGGGATCCCCCTACGAGCAGTACTTC. This encodes CASSSLDRGSPYEQYF.

This rearrangement joins TRBV14 to TRBJ1-6, with D perhaps matching TRBD1 (5 bases). From germline, CDR1 is SGHDN and CDR2 FVKESK. Trimming removed 1 base at V and 6 bases at J, with 10 bases between. There are 15 residues in the CDR3. CDR3 nucleotides: TGTGCCAGCAGCCAAGCAACGGGACTTAATTCACCCCTCCACTTT. It yields the protein CASSQATGLNSPLHF.

J is TRBJ2-5 and V is TRBV9; tentatively, D is TRBD2 (7 bases). The germline CDR1 and CDR2 sequences are SGDLS and YYNGEE. The CDR3 totals 16 residues. The V gene lost 1 base and the J gene lost 0 bases, with 13 bases spanning the gap. CDR3 loop: CASSVMGGGYQETQYF. The DNA for the CDR3 is TGTGCCAGCAGCGTAATGGGAGGGGGGTACCAAGAGACCCAGTACTTC.

V and J are TRBV4-1 and TRBJ2-1; 7 bases align to TRBD1. This CDR3 spans 15 amino acids. Germline CDR1 and CDR2: MGHRA and YSYEKL. V lost 8 bases and J lost 2; bases outside the gene matches: 9. The CDR3 region has the DNA TGCGCCAGCGAGAACCTACAGGGGCCCTACAATGAGCAGTTCTTC. This encodes CASENLQGPYNEQFF.

Here the CDR3 reads CASSFTGTGGNYGYTF. For the CDR3, the DNA is TGTGCCAGCAGTTTCACCGGGACAGGGGGCAACTATGGCTACACCTTC. The chain has TRBV28 and TRBJ1-2; 12 bases map to TRBD1. Germline CDR1 MDHEN, CDR2 SYDVKM. CDR3 length: 16 residues. The trim removed 3 bases at V and 2 bases at J, leaving 4 bases unmatched.

This clone was detected only once. V gene TRBV5-6 combines with J gene TRBJ1-5; perhaps TRBD1 as D (6 bases). The CDR3 length is 15 residues. With 4 bases removed from V and 0 bases from J, the gap between germline ends came to 11 bases. The germline V gene has CDR1 SGHDT and CDR2 YYEEEE. The CDR3: CASSLGQNSNQPQHF. CDR3 in DNA: TGTGCCAGCAGCCTAGGACAGAATAGCAATCAGCCCCAGCATTTT.

The chain combines TRBV10-1 with TRBJ2-5, with 13 bases aligning to TRBD2. Germline CDR1 and CDR2: WNHNN and SYGVQD (reference sequence). The V gene end was trimmed by 5 bases and the J gene end by 1 base; junction bases not matched to a gene: 4. This CDR3 has 16 amino acids. The CDR3 nucleotides read TGCGCCAGCAGTACAGGACTAGCGGGGGTCCAAGAGACCCAGTACTTC. Its translation is CASSTGLAGVQETQYF.

The chain recombines TRBV7-3 with TRBJ2-1; D unclear. CDR1 is SGHTA, CDR2 FQGTGA, per germline. The CDR3 covers 13 residues. The germline V and J ends were trimmed by 2 bases and 3 bases, with 5 bases remaining between them. CDR3 in amino acids: CASSLWGYNEQFF. The DNA of the CDR3 is TGTGCCAGCAGCTTATGGGGCTACAATGAGCAGTTCTTC.

This chain joins TRBV2 and TRBJ1-1; tentatively, D is TRBD1 (5 bases). The CDR3 is 14 amino acids. Germline CDR1 is SNHLY and CDR2 is FYNNEI. Trimming pared 10 bases from V and 1 base from J, leaving 16 bases between. The CDR3: CATQTGGKNTEAFF. CDR3 sequence (DNA): TGTGCCACTCAAACGGGGGGAAAGAACACTGAAGCTTTCTTT.

The chain has TRBV6-5 and TRBJ2-3; possibly TRBD1 for D (6 bases). CDR1 is MNHEY and CDR2 is SVGAGI in the germline V gene. The V end was cut by 6 bases, the J end by 3 bases, with 13 bases between. CDR3 length: 14 residues. CDR3 DNA sequence: TGTGCCAGCAGCCAGGGGACGAGGACAGATACGCAGTATTTT. Protein sequence: CASSQGTRTDTQYF.

V is TRBV4-1 and J is TRBJ1-1; D gene unclear. Trimming pared 1 base from V and 3 bases from J, leaving 9 bases between. CDR1 and CDR2 (germline): MGHRA, YSYEKL. The CDR3 runs 14 residues. This CDR3 is CASSQADGHTEAFF. In DNA form, the CDR3 reads TGCGCCAGCAGCCAAGCCGACGGTCACACTGAAGCTTTCTTT.

J is TRBJ2-6 and V is TRBV29-1, with D unresolved. The germline CDR1 and CDR2 sequences are SQVTM and ANQGSEA. The CDR3 sequence is 15 residues long. The germline V and J ends were trimmed by 6 bases and 4 bases, with 16 bases remaining between them. The CDR3 DNA reads TGCAGCGTCGGGCTACACATCGCGGGGGCCAACGTCCTGACTTTC. Encoded protein: CSVGLHIAGANVLTF.

This sequence joins TRBV11-2 and TRBJ1-3; 7 nucleotides match TRBD1. Trimming at V came to 1 base and at J to 4 bases, leaving 4 bases not matched to a gene. This CDR3 has 15 residues. Germline values: CDR1 SGHAT, CDR2 FQNNGV. CDR3 sequence: CASSLGQGGGNTIYF. The CDR3 DNA is TGTGCCAGCAGCTTAGGACAGGGAGGAGGAAACACCATATATTTT.

The rearrangement joins TRBV19 to TRBJ2-3; TRBD2 matches at 8 bases. V dropped 6 bases and J dropped 1; count of bases not matched to a gene: 9. The germline V gene has CDR1 LNHDA and CDR2 SQIVND (reference sequence). There are 16 residues in the CDR3. The CDR3 is CASSLAPTSGTDTQYF. Here the CDR3 DNA reads TGTGCCAGTAGCCTGGCACCGACTAGCGGCACAGATACGCAGTATTTT.

Details on this clone: Within the sample, other DNA sequences also encode this same CDR3. The rearrangement joins TRBV5-1 to TRBJ2-7; unclear D gene. The V and J ends lost 0 bases and 0 bases respectively, with 7 bases between them. The germline V gene encodes CDR1 SGHRS and CDR2 YFSETQ. This CDR3 is built from 14 residues. The CDR3 region has the DNA TGCGCCAGCAGCTTGGTTGGAAACTCCTACGAGCAGTACTTC. Protein sequence: CASSLVGNSYEQYF.

This rearrangement joins TRBV6-5 to TRBJ2-5; weak D call: TRBD2 (5 bases). V was clipped by 5 bases and J by 1 base, with 8 bases between them. The germline V gene encodes CDR1 MNHEY and CDR2 SVGAGI. The CDR3 has 13 residues. CDR3 DNA sequence: TGTGCCAGCAGTACCGGGGTCCAAGAGACCCAGTACTTC. This sequence encodes CASSTGVQETQYF.

The rearrangement uses TRBV30 and TRBJ1-6; 12 bases line up with TRBD1. CDR1 GTSNPN and CDR2 SVGIG come from the germline V gene (reference sequence). Trimming cost V 3 bases and J 5 bases; bases outside gene matches: 2. This CDR3 spans 15 amino acids. The CDR3 sequence is CAWSGTGGDNSPLHF. CDR3 bases: TGTGCCTGGAGCGGGACAGGGGGCGATAATTCACCCCTCCACTTT.

The V and J genes are TRBV7-2 and TRBJ2-1, with D possibly matching TRBD1 (5 bases). This CDR3 is 14 amino acids long. V lost 4 bases and J lost 6, with 13 bases in between. Looked up from germline, CDR1 is SGHTA and CDR2 is FQGNSA. The CDR3 reads CASSSAPRGNEQFF. The CDR3 DNA reads TGTGCCAGCAGCTCAGCCCCTAGGGGCAATGAGCAGTTCTTC.

The chain employs TRBV5-1 and TRBJ1-3, with unresolved D. Trimming took off 0 bases at V and 8 bases at J, with 3 bases between the two ends. The CDR3 sequence is 11 residues long. Germline CDR1 and CDR2: SGHRS and YFSETQ. CDR3 nucleotides: TGCGCCAGCAGCTTGGAGGACACCATATATTTT. Translation: CASSLEDTIYF.

The chain's CDR3 is CASSEARGAMNTEAFF. CDR3 DNA: TGCGCCAGCAGTGAAGCCAGGGGAGCCATGAACACTGAAGCTTTCTTT. V and J are TRBV10-1 and TRBJ1-1; D might be TRBD1 (6 bases). Trimming removed 3 bases at V and 0 bases at J, with 14 bases between. CDR1 is WNHNN, CDR2 SYGVQD, per germline (reference sequence). This CDR3 spans 16 amino acids.

About this clone: Possible read error: a much larger clone is one base away. The CDR3 DNA is TGCGCCAGCAGCCTCCCGGCAGGCCTGAACACTGAAGCTTTCTTT. It is translated as CASSLPAGLNTEAFF. This chain links TRBV5-1 with TRBJ1-1; no clear D. The ends were cut back, 4 bases at V and 0 bases at J, with 13 bases in the middle. CDR1 and CDR2 (germline): SGHRS, YFSETQ. The CDR3 has 15 amino acids. Complete variable domain (other parts from reference TRBV5-1 and TRBJ1-1): KAGVTQTPRYLIKTRGQQVTLSCSPISGHRSVSWYQQTPGQGLQFLFEYFSETQRNKGNFPGRFSGRQFSNSRSEMNVSTLELGDSALYLCASSLPAGLNTEAFFGQGTRLTVV.